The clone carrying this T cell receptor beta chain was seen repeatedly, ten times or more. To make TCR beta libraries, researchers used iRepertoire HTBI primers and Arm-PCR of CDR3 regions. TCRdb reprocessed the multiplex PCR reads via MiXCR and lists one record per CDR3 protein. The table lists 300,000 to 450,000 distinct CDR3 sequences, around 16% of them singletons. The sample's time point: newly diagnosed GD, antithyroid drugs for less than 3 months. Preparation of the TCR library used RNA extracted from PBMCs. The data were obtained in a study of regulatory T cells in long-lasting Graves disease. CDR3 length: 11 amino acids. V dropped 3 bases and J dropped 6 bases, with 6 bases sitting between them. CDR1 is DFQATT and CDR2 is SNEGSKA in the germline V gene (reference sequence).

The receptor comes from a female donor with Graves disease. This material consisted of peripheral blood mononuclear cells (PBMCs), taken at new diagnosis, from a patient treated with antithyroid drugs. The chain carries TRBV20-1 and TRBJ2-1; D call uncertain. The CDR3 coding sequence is TGCAGTGCTAGTACGTCCAATGAGCAGTTCTTC. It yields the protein CSASTSNEQFF.